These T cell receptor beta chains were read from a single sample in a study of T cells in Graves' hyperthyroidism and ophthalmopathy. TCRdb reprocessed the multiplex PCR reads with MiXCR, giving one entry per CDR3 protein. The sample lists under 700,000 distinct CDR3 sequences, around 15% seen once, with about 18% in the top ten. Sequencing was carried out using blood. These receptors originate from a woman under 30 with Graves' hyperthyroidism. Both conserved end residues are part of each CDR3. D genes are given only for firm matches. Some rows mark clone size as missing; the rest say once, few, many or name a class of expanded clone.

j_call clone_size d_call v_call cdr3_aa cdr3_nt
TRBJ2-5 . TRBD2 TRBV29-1 CSVEDLGGLAGEETQYF TGCAGCGTTGAAGATCTTGGGGGACTAGCGGGAGAAGAGACCCAGTACTTC
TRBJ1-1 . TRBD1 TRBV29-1 CSVEQTGATEAFF TGCAGCGTTGAACAGACAGGGGCGACTGAAGCTTTCTTT
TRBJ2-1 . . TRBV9 CASSAPRGSYNEQFF TGTGCCAGCAGCGCCCCCCGGGGTTCCTACAATGAGCAGTTCTTC
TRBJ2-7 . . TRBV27 CASSRGQEYKQYF TGTGCCAGCAGTCGCGGGCAGGAATACAAGCAGTACTTC
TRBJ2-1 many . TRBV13 CASSLPGFYNEQFF TGTGCCAGCAGCTTACCGGGGTTCTACAATGAGCAGTTCTTC
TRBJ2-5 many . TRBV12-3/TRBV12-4 CASSSPRTEGETQYF TGTGCCAGCAGTTCACCCAGGACAGAGGGAGAGACCCAGTACTTC
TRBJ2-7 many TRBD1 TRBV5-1 CASSVGQGGHEQYF TGCGCCAGCAGCGTGGGACAGGGGGGCCACGAGCAGTACTTC
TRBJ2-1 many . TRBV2 CASRGGANNEQFF TGTGCCAGCAGGGGGGGAGCGAACAATGAGCAGTTCTTC
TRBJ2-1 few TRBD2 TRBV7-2 CASTLGGGNEQFF TGTGCCAGCACCCTCGGGGGGGGCAATGAGCAGTTCTTC
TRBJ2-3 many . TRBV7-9 CASSPYDVSTDTQYF TGTGCCAGCAGTCCATACGATGTGAGCACAGATACGCAGTATTTT
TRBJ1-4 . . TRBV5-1 CASSLQGSDEKLFF TGCGCCAGCAGCTTGCAGGGGTCGGATGAAAAACTGTTTTTT
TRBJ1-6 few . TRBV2 CASGRDSPLHF TGTGCCAGCGGAAGGGATTCACCCCTCCACTTT
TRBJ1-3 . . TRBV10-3 CAISWTRLSGNTIYF TGTGCCATCAGTTGGACGAGGCTCTCTGGAAACACCATATATTTT
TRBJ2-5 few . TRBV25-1 CASSDLGLARDQETQYF TGTGCCAGCAGTGACCTGGGCCTGGCCAGGGACCAAGAGACCCAGTACTTC
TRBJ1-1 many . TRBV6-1 CASRDDKPNTEAFF TGTGCCAGCAGGGATGACAAGCCGAACACTGAAGCTTTCTTT
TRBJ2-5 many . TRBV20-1 CSASVGETQYF TGCAGTGCTTCGGTAGGGGAGACCCAGTACTTC
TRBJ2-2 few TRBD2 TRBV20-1 CSARSMNSGGAVGELFF TGCAGTGCTAGATCCATGAACAGCGGGGGGGCTGTCGGGGAGCTGTTTTTT
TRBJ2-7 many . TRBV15 CATSRVGGVHEQYF TGTGCCACCAGCAGAGTTGGTGGGGTCCACGAGCAGTACTTC